A selection of T cell receptor beta chains follows, all from one sample in a study of blood T cell repertoires in COVID-19. Sequencing used immunoSEQ multiplex PCR; TCRdb keeps in-frame clones, though not all of them. The sample shows more than 200,000 clones, over 70% of them seen only once. Sequencing input: peripheral blood. The source is a man aged 40-49 years with active or convalescent COVID-19. The CDR3 runs from the conserved cysteine through the conserved F or W. Size is stated for part of the rows, as once, few or many counts, or as a class when the clone is expanded.

v_call: TRBV7-6
j_call: TRBJ2-2
clone_size: once
cdr3_aa: CASSFGGGADTGELFF

v_call: TRBV10-3
j_call: TRBJ2-6
clone_size: NA
cdr3_aa: CAIRGEAGQGAALGSGANVLTF

v_call: TRBV9
j_call: TRBJ2-7
clone_size: NA
cdr3_aa: CASSHGLAGGDYEQYF

v_call: TRBV30
j_call: TRBJ2-6
clone_size: NA
cdr3_aa: CAWSSTGGGANVLTF

v_call: TRBV7-9
j_call: TRBJ2-2
clone_size: NA
cdr3_aa: CASSPNYPDRNTGELFF

v_call: TRBV30
j_call: TRBJ1-5
clone_size: NA
cdr3_aa: CAWAGHPNQPQHF

v_call: TRBV5-6
j_call: TRBJ2-7
clone_size: many
cdr3_aa: CASSRGTAQFYEQYF

v_call: TRBV5-6
j_call: TRBJ2-3
clone_size: NA
cdr3_aa: CASSSPGRGSTDTQYF

v_call: TRBV19
j_call: TRBJ2-7
clone_size: NA
cdr3_aa: CASSIEAGNSYEQYF

v_call: TRBV5-4
j_call: TRBJ2-3
clone_size: NA
cdr3_aa: CASSLGGTSRDTQYF

v_call: TRBV19
j_call: TRBJ2-1
clone_size: NA
cdr3_aa: CASSDLGQASYNEQFF

v_call: TRBV19
j_call: TRBJ1-5
clone_size: NA
cdr3_aa: CASSIGTPKGNQPQHF

v_call: TRBV6-5
j_call: TRBJ2-2
clone_size: NA
cdr3_aa: CASSLAGGFTGELFF

v_call: TRBV9
j_call: TRBJ2-1
clone_size: NA
cdr3_aa: CASSVDAGGSHNEQFF

v_call: TRBV2
j_call: TRBJ2-7
clone_size: few
cdr3_aa: CASARAYEQYF

v_call: TRBV28
j_call: TRBJ1-1
clone_size: NA
cdr3_aa: CARRGSSRAFF

v_call: TRBV18
j_call: TRBJ1-2
clone_size: NA
cdr3_aa: CASSPPGRREWGYTF

v_call: TRBV7-2
j_call: TRBJ2-7
clone_size: few
cdr3_aa: CASSSLAGRSYEQYF

v_call: TRBV9
j_call: TRBJ2-2
clone_size: NA
cdr3_aa: CASSATGQGLGGELFF

v_call: TRBV5-1
j_call: TRBJ1-2
clone_size: NA
cdr3_aa: CASSPDRGVYGYTF

v_call: TRBV29-1
j_call: TRBJ2-7
clone_size: NA
cdr3_aa: CSAQGQGTYEQYF

v_call: TRBV4-1
j_call: TRBJ2-7
clone_size: few
cdr3_aa: CASSQDPPTRDEQYF

v_call: TRBV7-9
j_call: TRBJ1-1
clone_size: NA
cdr3_aa: CASSPYRVTEAFF

v_call: TRBV27
j_call: TRBJ2-1
clone_size: NA
cdr3_aa: CASRSLQGWNEQFF

v_call: TRBV30
j_call: TRBJ1-4
clone_size: once
cdr3_aa: CAWNRGQGEKLFF

v_call: TRBV7-7
j_call: TRBJ2-3
clone_size: NA
cdr3_aa: CASSATSGFTDTQYF

v_call: TRBV29-1
j_call: TRBJ1-4
clone_size: NA
cdr3_aa: CSVGLTGKLFF